The sample holds a few counts of the clone carrying this T cell receptor beta chain. Original processing methods: How many nucleated cells were present was estimated from reference gene primer amplification. TCRdb keeps only in-frame clones here, not all; method: immunoSEQ multiplex PCR. The V and J calls and clone size come from that table; D and trimming were worked out from the DNA. The data show 400,000 to 450,000 clones, with roughly 90% seen just once and around 0.92% held by the top ten. This sample is drawn from a study of blood T cell repertoires in COVID-19. Study context: The United States, Italy and Spain provided the acute and convalescent COVID-19 samples. The cDNA or gDNA used as material had been derived from T cells, B-cell-depleted T cells, or PBMCs.

V was cut by 4 bases and J by 4 bases, with 10 bases left in between. The CDR3 runs 13 residues. CDR1 is MNHEY and CDR2 is SVGAGI in the germline V gene. Input material: peripheral blood. V gene TRBV6-5 combines with J gene TRBJ1-1; D is unresolved. This TCR was sampled from a man aged 18 to 30 with COVID-19, enrolled during active disease. The CDR3 sequence: CASSLEGGTEAFF. CDR3 nucleotides: TGTGCCAGCAGTTTGGAGGGAGGCACTGAAGCTTTCTTT.